A single sample gave rise to the 23 T cell receptor beta chains below, sequenced in a study of technical replicates of blood from several donors. Sequencing used immunoSEQ multiplex PCR; TCRdb keeps in-frame clones, though not all of them. The data contain about 83,000 clones, approximately 96% of them singletons. The sequenced sample was T cells isolated from PBMCs. The origin of the receptors is a human donor in good health.

The chain employs TRBV9 and TRBJ1-2, with 8 bases matching TRBD1. Germline CDR1 is SGDLS and CDR2 is YYNGEE. V was pared by 2 bases and J by 7 bases, with 10 bases of the junction left unmatched. The CDR3 runs 15 residues. As DNA, the CDR3 is TGTGCCAGCAGCGTCCGGGACAGGCCAGAGGTTGGCTACACCTTC. Its translation: CASSVRDRPEVGYTF.

This chain links TRBV2 with TRBJ2-3, with TRBD2 identical over 9 bases. V lost 5 bases, J lost 1 base, and 7 bases stayed unmatched. This CDR3 is built from 16 residues. From germline, CDR1 is SNHLY and CDR2 FYNNEI. The CDR3 region is CASSKGIAGGTDTQYF. In DNA form, the CDR3 reads TGTGCCAGCAGTAAGGGGATAGCGGGGGGCACAGATACGCAGTATTTT.

The V and J genes are TRBV9 and TRBJ2-3, with TRBD2 matching 12 bases. V gave up 0 bases and J gave up 4 bases; unmatched junction bases: 6. There are 17 residues in the CDR3. Germline-derived CDR1 and CDR2 are SGDLS and YYNGEE. The DNA of the CDR3 is TGTGCCAGCAGCGTAGCTCTAGCGGGGGGGGGACCAGATACGCAGTATTTT. Amino acids: CASSVALAGGGPDTQYF. The whole variable domain, remainder taken from reference TRBV9 and TRBJ2-3, is DSGVTQTPKHLITATGQRVTLRCSPRSGDLSVYWYQQSLDQGLQFLIQYYNGEERAKGNILERFSAQQFPDLHSELNLSSLELGDSALYFCASSVALAGGGPDTQYFGPGTRLTVL.

The chain carries TRBV2 and TRBJ2-2; no clear D. This CDR3 is 14 amino acids long. The ends were cut back, 5 bases at V and 7 bases at J, with 14 bases in the middle. In germline, CDR1 is SNHLY, CDR2 FYNNEI. The CDR3 coding sequence is TGTGCCAGCAGTTCCCCCCTAGGCGGCGGGGAGCTGTTTTTT. It specifies CASSSPLGGGELFF.

To note about this clone: An end of the junction does not agree with germline; a read error may underlie this. The rearrangement uses TRBV13 and TRBJ2-1; TRBD2 aligns across 7 bases. Germline loops: CDR1 PRHDT, CDR2 FYEKMQ (reference sequence). The CDR3 covers 16 residues. CDR3 DNA: TGTGCCAGCAACTTAGGGGTAGCGGGCGTTTACAATGAGCAGTTCTTC. Protein: CASNLGVAGVYNEQFF. The full variable domain, rest sourced from reference TRBV13 and TRBJ2-1, is AAGVIQSPRHLIKEKRETATLKCYPIPRHDTVYWYQQGPGQDPQFLISFYEKMQSDKGSIPDRFSAQQFSDYHSELNMSSLELGDSALYFCASNLGVAGVYNEQFFGPGTRLTVL.

The rearrangement joins TRBV28 to TRBJ1-5; D uncertain. The CDR3 has 14 residues. The V and J ends lost 7 bases and 6 bases respectively, with 16 bases between them. Germline values: CDR1 MDHEN, CDR2 SYDVKM. Here the CDR3 reads CASIGFSSGQPQHF. The CDR3 nucleotides are TGTGCCAGCATCGGGTTCTCTTCCGGTCAGCCCCAGCATTTT.

V gene TRBV5-1 combines with J gene TRBJ2-1; 12 bases map to TRBD2. The V and J ends lost 4 bases and 8 bases, in that order; junction bases with no gene match: 10. CDR3 length: 16 residues. Germline CDR1 SGHRS, CDR2 YFSETQ. The CDR3 region is CASSHTSSGRAHEQFF. The CDR3 DNA reads as TGCGCCAGCAGCCACACATCTAGCGGGAGGGCTCATGAGCAGTTCTTC. Variable domain in full (rest from reference TRBV5-1 and TRBJ2-1): KAGVTQTPRYLIKTRGQQVTLSCSPISGHRSVSWYQQTPGQGLQFLFEYFSETQRNKGNFPGRFSGRQFSNSRSEMNVSTLELGDSALYLCASSHTSSGRAHEQFFGPGTRLTVL.

V usage is TRBV11-2 and J usage is TRBJ1-5; 8 nucleotides line up with TRBD1. The CDR3 runs 14 residues. Trimming cost V 1 base and J 4 bases; bases outside gene matches: 0. Looked up from germline, CDR1 is SGHAT and CDR2 is FQNNGV. The CDR3 protein is CASSLGQGNQPQHF. The CDR3 region has the DNA TGTGCCAGCAGCTTAGGACAGGGGAATCAGCCCCAGCATTTT. The full variable domain, in which reference TRBV11-2 and TRBJ1-5 provide the parts outside the CDR3, is EAGVAQSPRYKIIEKRQSVAFWCNPISGHATLYWYQQILGQGPKLLIQFQNNGVVDDSQLPKDRFSAERLKGVDSTLKIQPAKLEDSAVYLCASSLGQGNQPQHFGDGTRLSIL.

The genes are TRBV27 and TRBJ2-1; 9 nucleotides align to TRBD1. Germline V gene data show CDR1 as MNHEY and CDR2 as SMNVEV (reference sequence). The ends lost 0 bases at V and 9 bases at J; junction bases unmatched: 9. CDR3 length: 16 amino acids. The CDR3 sequence: CASSLSRDRDYVEQFF. DNA of the CDR3: TGTGCCAGCAGTTTATCGCGGGACAGGGATTACGTTGAGCAGTTCTTC.

CDR3 protein: CASSLDVGGIPEAFF. CDR3 coding DNA: TGTGCCAGCAGCTTAGATGTTGGGGGGATTCCTGAAGCTTTCTTT. This rearrangement joins TRBV7-9 to TRBJ1-1; perhaps TRBD1 as D (5 bases). With 1 base removed from V and 6 bases from J, the gap between germline ends came to 15 bases. CDR1 and CDR2 (germline): SEHNR, FQNEAQ (reference sequence). The CDR3 has 15 residues.

This clone has a handful of counts. The CDR3: CASSLQANTEAFF. Here the CDR3 DNA reads TGTGCCAGCTCATTACAGGCGAACACTGAAGCTTTCTTT. The J gene is TRBJ1-1, the V gene TRBV18, with a possible D match to TRBD1 (5 bases). The CDR3 is 13 amino acids. V gave up 5 bases and J gave up 1 base, with 8 bases separating them. Germline CDR1 KGHSH, CDR2 LQKENI.

The rearrangement joins TRBV7-9 to TRBJ1-1, with a tentative D call TRBD1 (6 bases). CDR1 is SEHNR, CDR2 FQNEAQ, per germline (reference sequence). This CDR3 contains 12 residues. Trimming left V 5 bases short and J 8 bases short, with 12 bases between. CDR3 sequence reads: CASSPRGGEAFF. The DNA of the CDR3 is TGTGCCAGCAGCCCGAGGGGGGGCGAAGCTTTCTTT. The variable domain in full, with the rest retrieved from reference TRBV7-9 and TRBJ1-1, is DTGVSQNPRHKITKRGQNVTFRCDPISEHNRLYWYRQTLGQGPEFLTYFQNEAQLEKSRLLSDRFSAERPKGSFSTLEIQRTEQGDSAMYLCASSPRGGEAFFGQGTRLTVV.

J is TRBJ2-7 and V is TRBV18; D remains ambiguous. The CDR3 length is 17 residues. V lost 2 bases to trimming and J lost 0 bases, with 17 bases between them. Germline V gene lookup returns CDR1 KGHSH and CDR2 LQKENI. CDR3 bases: TGTGCCAGCTCACCATTCGAAGGCCAGCCTAGCTCCTACGAGCAGTACTTC. Encoded protein: CASSPFEGQPSSYEQYF.

The rearrangement links TRBV5-4 to TRBJ2-3; 8 bases are shared with TRBD1. In germline, CDR1 is SGHNT, CDR2 YYREEE (reference sequence). Unmatched junction bases numbered 6, after V lost 0 bases and J lost 0 bases. The CDR3 sequence is 17 residues long. The CDR3 is CASSLGGRGRSTDTQYF. For the CDR3, the DNA is TGTGCCAGCAGCTTGGGAGGCAGGGGGCGGAGCACAGATACGCAGTATTTT.

The V gene is TRBV5-1, the J gene TRBJ2-3, with 7 bases identical to TRBD1. CDR3 size: 13 residues. Trimming cost V 1 base and J 4 bases; bases outside gene matches: 0. The germline CDR1 and CDR2 sequences are SGHRS and YFSETQ. The DNA of the CDR3 is TGCGCCAGCAGCTTGCAGGGGGCAGATACGCAGTATTTT. Residues: CASSLQGADTQYF.

The V and J genes are TRBV19 and TRBJ1-5, with D possibly being TRBD1 (6 bases). CDR1 is LNHDA and CDR2 is SQIVND in the germline V gene (reference sequence). The CDR3 has 14 residues. Trimming pared 4 bases from V and 1 base from J, leaving 8 bases between. The CDR3 spells CASSTDRSNQPQHF. The CDR3 DNA follows: TGTGCCAGTAGTACGGACAGAAGCAATCAGCCCCAGCATTTT.

V gene TRBV6-6 combines with J gene TRBJ1-2, with 9 nucleotides matching TRBD1. CDR3 length equals 16 residues. Trimming at V came to 5 bases and at J to 3 bases, leaving 10 bases not matched to a gene. Germline CDR1 reads MNHNY; CDR2 reads SVGAGI (reference sequence). Here the CDR3 DNA reads TGTGCCAGCAGTCGGACAGGGGCTAAATCGGACTATGGCTACACCTTC. This sequence encodes CASSRTGAKSDYGYTF.

This chain uses TRBV30 with TRBJ1-6, with 9 bases identical to TRBD1. Unmatched junction bases numbered 9, after V lost 2 bases and J lost 10 bases. The CDR3 covers 15 residues. Looked up from germline, CDR1 is GTSNPN and CDR2 is SVGIG (reference sequence). The CDR3 loop is CAWSLTQGAVSPLHF. For the CDR3, the DNA is TGTGCCTGGAGTTTAACACAGGGGGCCGTATCACCCCTCCACTTT.

The CDR3 DNA follows: TGTGCCAGCAGAGACGTTGGCACCCGGGGCAATCAGCCCCAGCATTTT. Translation: CASRDVGTRGNQPQHF. This chain joins TRBV7-2 and TRBJ1-5; D call uncertain. The V end lost 6 bases, the J end lost 2 bases, and 17 bases lay between the germline ends. This CDR3 spans 16 amino acids. In germline, CDR1 is SGHTA, CDR2 FQGNSA. Using reference TRBV7-2 and TRBJ1-5 for the parts outside the CDR3, the full variable domain is GAGVSQSPSNKVTEKGKDVELRCDPISGHTALYWYRQSLGQGLEFLIYFQGNSAPDKSGLPSDRFSAERTGGSVSTLTIQRTQQEDSAVYLCASRDVGTRGNQPQHFGDGTRLSIL.

The chain couples TRBV10-3 to TRBJ2-3, with 8 bases aligning to TRBD2. CDR3 length: 17 amino acids. The germline V gene encodes CDR1 ENHRY and CDR2 SYGVKD. With V trimmed by 11 bases and J by 3 bases, 19 bases remained unmatched. The CDR3 DNA follows: TGTGCCCCGCGGGCGGGGGGAGGGTTCCTAGTGACAGATACGCAGTATTTT. Its protein is CAPRAGGGFLVTDTQYF.

The rearrangement joins TRBV27 to TRBJ2-7, with 12 bases matching TRBD2. The CDR3 loop spans 14 amino acids. V gave up 2 bases and J gave up 4 bases; unmatched junction bases: 0. Germline V gives CDR1 MNHEY, CDR2 SMNVEV (reference sequence). The CDR3 region is CASSLGTSGYEQYF. The CDR3 DNA reads TGTGCCAGCAGTTTAGGGACTAGCGGGTACGAGCAGTACTTC.

This chain uses TRBV7-8 with TRBJ2-1, with 9 bases matching TRBD2. With V trimmed by 5 bases and J by 7 bases, 12 bases remained unmatched. Germline CDR1 reads SGHVS; CDR2 reads FQNEAQ. The CDR3 sequence is 16 residues long. The CDR3 DNA sequence: TGTGCCAGCAGCCCGCTCGGCGGGGGGGCCTGGAATGAGCAGTTCTTC. As protein: CASSPLGGGAWNEQFF.

The chain employs TRBV4-1 and TRBJ2-2; weak D call: TRBD1 (7 bases). This CDR3 is 15 amino acids long. Germline CDR1 MGHRA, CDR2 YSYEKL. V was trimmed by 0 bases and J by 7 bases, leaving 12 bases between them. The CDR3 DNA sequence: TGCGCCAGCAGCCAAGATAGGGGGCGGGGCGGGGAGCTGTTTTTT. Translation: CASSQDRGRGGELFF.